These 21 T cell receptor beta chains came from one sample sequenced in a study of response to subunit inactivated influenza vaccine. TCRdb independently ran MiXCR on the RT-PCR reads; one entry per CDR3 protein. The sample consists of about 800,000 distinct CDR3 sequences, around 20% of them appearing once. This material consisted of PBMCs from blood, taken about 5 days after vaccination. The receptors come from a man aged 45-65 years who received an inactivated influenza vaccine.

The CDR3, as DNA: TGTGCCAGCATCCTCAGACCGGGCAGCTACGAGCAGTACTTC. Translation gives CASILRPGSYEQYF. V usage is TRBV27 and J usage is TRBJ2-7, with D unclear. The CDR3 loop spans 14 amino acids. Trimming removed 7 bases at V and 3 bases at J, with 16 bases between. Germline values: CDR1 MNHEY, CDR2 SMNVEV (reference sequence).

This sequence joins TRBV11-2 and TRBJ2-3, with D perhaps TRBD1 (6 bases). The CDR3 totals 15 residues. Germline V lookup: CDR1 SGHAT, CDR2 FQNNGV. V was clipped by 2 bases and J by 3 bases, with 12 bases between them. The chain's CDR3 is CASSLMWGQTDTQYF. The CDR3 region has the DNA TGTGCCAGCAGCTTAATGTGGGGGCAGACAGATACGCAGTATTTT.

CDR3 DNA: TGCGCCAGCAGTGCGGGAGGCAAAAGCACAGATACGCAGTATTTT. Protein: CASSAGGKSTDTQYF. The chain links TRBV5-1 to TRBJ2-3; 8 bases match TRBD2. Germline trimming cut 5 bases from V and 0 bases from J; bases unmatched to any gene: 5. This CDR3 contains 15 residues. Germline V CDR1 and CDR2: SGHRS, YFSETQ.

This clonotype has just a few counts. This chain connects TRBV28 to TRBJ2-3; 10 nucleotides agree with TRBD2. J lost 4 bases, V lost 5 bases, and 3 bases had no gene match. The CDR3 covers 14 residues. CDR1 is MDHEN, CDR2 SYDVKM, per germline. CDR3 bases: TGTGCCAGCAGTATGGGACTAGCGCCAGATACGCAGTATTTT. Translation: CASSMGLAPDTQYF.

This clonotype was counted only a few times. The rearrangement links TRBV20-1 to TRBJ1-2; 7 bases fit TRBD1. Trimming at V came to 5 bases and at J to 8 bases, leaving 2 bases not matched to a gene. The length of the CDR3 is 10 residues. Germline CDR1 and CDR2: DFQATT and SNEGSKA (reference sequence). The CDR3 sequence: CSASRGGYTF. In DNA form, the CDR3 reads TGCAGTGCTTCCAGGGGGGGCTACACCTTC.

The table lists this clonotype with a few counts. The chain uses TRBV18 and TRBJ2-3; the match to TRBD2 covers 7 bases. Germline loops: CDR1 KGHSH, CDR2 LQKENI. The junction had 9 bases not matched to a gene; V was cut back by 0 bases and J by 9 bases. The CDR3 is 15 amino acids. In nucleotides, the CDR3 is TGTGCCAGCTCACCACCCGATGTTGGCGGGAGAACGCAGTATTTT. As protein: CASSPPDVGGRTQYF. Drawing the rest from reference TRBV18 and TRBJ2-3, the complete variable domain is NAGVMQNPRHLVRRRGQEARLRCSPMKGHSHVYWYRQLPEEGLKFMVYLQKENIIDESGMPKERFSAEFPKEGPSILRIQQVVRGDSAAYFCASSPPDVGGRTQYFGPGTRLTVL.

The table lists this clonotype with a few counts. The CDR3 loop is CSATDGTSWNEQFF. CDR3 bases: TGCAGTGCGACCGACGGGACTAGTTGGAATGAGCAGTTCTTC. This chain uses TRBV20-1 with TRBJ2-1, with 8 bases fitting TRBD2. V was pared by 6 bases and J by 7 bases, with 11 bases of the junction left unmatched. CDR3 size: 14 residues. CDR1 and CDR2 (germline): DFQATT, SNEGSKA (reference sequence).

The V call is TRBV14, the J call TRBJ1-3; D gene ambiguous. The germline V gene encodes CDR1 SGHDN and CDR2 FVKESK. This CDR3 region has 16 residues. Trimming took 1 base from V and 0 from J, leaving 10 bases between them. The DNA of the CDR3 is TGTGCCAGCAGCCAAGCTAGGGTTCTCTCTGGAAACACCATATATTTT. Its protein product is CASSQARVLSGNTIYF. The entire variable domain, with the rest obtained from reference TRBV14 and TRBJ1-3, is as follows: EAGVTQFPSHSVIEKGQTVTLRCDPISGHDNLYWYRRVMGKEIKFLLHFVKESKQDESGMPNNRFLAERTGGTYSTLKVQPAELEDSGVYFCASSQARVLSGNTIYFGEGSWLTVV.

This clonotype was recorded a few times. The V call is TRBV3-1, the J call TRBJ2-2; D may be TRBD2 (6 bases). The CDR3 consists of 17 residues. Germline V lookup: CDR1 LGHDT, CDR2 YNNKEL (reference sequence). V was shortened by 0 bases and J by 8 bases, with 19 bases between the two germline ends. As DNA, the CDR3 is TGTGCCAGCAGCCAAGATCGCGGAGGGGTGAGACTGGGGGAGCTGTTTTTT. Translated: CASSQDRGGVRLGELFF.

This sequence joins TRBV7-9 and TRBJ2-7, with D unclear. This CDR3 has 14 amino acids. Trimming took 3 bases from V and 2 from J, leaving 11 bases between them. Germline CDR1 reads SEHNR; CDR2 reads FQNEAQ (reference sequence). The CDR3 DNA sequence: TGTGCCAGCAGCTTGAGAAGGACCCCCTACGAGCAGTACTTC. Encoded protein: CASSLRRTPYEQYF.

V and J are TRBV4-2 and TRBJ2-3; 12 bases align to TRBD1. J was trimmed by 5 bases and V by 1 base; bases with no gene match: 4. The CDR3 has 16 residues. Germline V gives CDR1 LGHNA, CDR2 YNFKEQ. CDR3 amino acids: CASSQAGQGARDTQYF. CDR3 DNA sequence: TGTGCCAGCAGCCAAGCGGGACAGGGGGCGAGAGATACGCAGTATTTT.

This chain's CDR3 is CASSDITSYQETQYF. The CDR3, as DNA: TGTGCCAGCAGCGACATTACTAGTTATCAAGAGACCCAGTACTTC. This chain joins TRBV7-2 and TRBJ2-5; a possible D gene is TRBD2 (5 bases). Germline V gene sequence: CDR1 SGHTA, CDR2 FQGNSA. This CDR3 spans 15 amino acids. The ends were cut back, 5 bases at V and 2 bases at J, with 15 bases in the middle.

In its sample, this clonotype was seen once. The CDR3 sequence is CASSLGVSGRTRELFF. In DNA, the CDR3 is TGTGCCAGCAGTTTAGGGGTTAGCGGGAGGACCCGGGAGCTGTTTTTT. This chain uses TRBV12-3 or TRBV12-4 with TRBJ2-2, with 10 nucleotides matching TRBD2. J was trimmed by 9 bases and V by 1 base; bases with no gene match: 8. The CDR3 is made up of 16 amino acids.

In its sample, this clonotype was seen a few times. This chain uses TRBV10-3 with TRBJ2-2; unclear D gene. Germline V gene data show CDR1 as ENHRY and CDR2 as SYGVKD. Trimming shortened V by 0 bases and J by 8 bases, and 16 bases separated the two germline ends. The CDR3 is 16 residues long. The CDR3 loop reads CAISESISPESGELFF. DNA for the CDR3: TGTGCCATCAGTGAGTCCATTTCACCAGAATCTGGGGAGCTGTTTTTT.

The rearrangement links TRBV18 to TRBJ1-6; 12 bases are shared with TRBD1. This CDR3 region has 16 residues. J gave up 11 bases and V 4 bases, and 9 bases lay outside the gene matches. From germline, CDR1 is KGHSH and CDR2 LQKENI. DNA of the CDR3: TGTGCCAGCTCACGTCCCGGGACAGGGGGCGGAACACCCCTCCACTTT. Its protein is CASSRPGTGGGTPLHF.

There are a few counts of this clonotype. The chain employs TRBV7-2 and TRBJ1-2; D possibly corresponds to TRBD1 (5 bases). The V gene lost 0 bases and the J gene lost 1 base, with 6 bases spanning the gap. This CDR3 has 14 residues. Germline V lookup: CDR1 SGHTA, CDR2 FQGNSA. Here the CDR3 DNA reads TGTGCCAGCAGCTTAGCGACAGATAACTATGGCTACACCTTC. Protein sequence: CASSLATDNYGYTF.

This chain connects TRBV10-3 to TRBJ2-7; D gene unclear. Germline V CDR1 and CDR2: ENHRY, SYGVKD. The V end lost 3 bases, the J end lost 0 bases, and 9 bases lay between the germline ends. This CDR3 region has 14 residues. CDR3 coding DNA: TGTGCCATCAGTGATCAGCTTTTCTCCTACGAGCAGTACTTC. Translating gives CAISDQLFSYEQYF.

This chain links TRBV5-1 with TRBJ2-1, with 7 nucleotides matching TRBD2. V was clipped by 4 bases and J by 1 base; unmatched bases: 11. The V gene's germline CDR1 is SGHRS and CDR2 YFSETQ. The CDR3 consists of 17 residues. The CDR3, as DNA: TGCGCCAGCAGCACGCCGGAAGGCGGGGGATCCTACAATGAGCAGTTCTTC. It translates to CASSTPEGGGSYNEQFF. Using reference TRBV5-1 and TRBJ2-1 for the parts outside the CDR3, the full variable domain is KAGVTQTPRYLIKTRGQQVTLSCSPISGHRSVSWYQQTPGQGLQFLFEYFSETQRNKGNFPGRFSGRQFSNSRSEMNVSTLELGDSALYLCASSTPEGGGSYNEQFFGPGTRLTVL.

This clonotype came up a few times. The rearrangement uses TRBV29-1 and TRBJ1-1; TRBD1 matches 7 bases. This CDR3 region has 15 residues. Germline loops: CDR1 SQVTM, CDR2 ANQGSEA. The V gene end was trimmed by 4 bases and the J gene end by 5 bases; junction bases not matched to a gene: 13. DNA for the CDR3: TGCAGCGTTGCCTACCCGGGGACAGCAAGGACTGAAGCTTTCTTT. Its protein product is CSVAYPGTARTEAFF.

The chain combines TRBV7-9 with TRBJ2-3; TRBD2 matches at 7 bases. V was clipped by 8 bases and J by 3 bases; unmatched bases: 8. The CDR3 runs 14 residues. CDR1 SEHNR and CDR2 FQNEAQ come from the germline V gene (reference sequence). CDR3 in amino acids: CASCRRGRTDTQYF. CDR3 coding DNA: TGTGCCAGCTGCCGGCGGGGGAGGACAGATACGCAGTATTTT.

The CDR3 DNA follows: TGTGCCAGCGCTAGCGGGGGAAGCACAGATACGCAGTATTTT. It is translated as CASASGGSTDTQYF. V usage is TRBV2 and J usage is TRBJ2-3, with 10 bases aligning to TRBD2. CDR1 is SNHLY, CDR2 FYNNEI, per germline. With 8 bases clipped from V and 0 bases from J, the junction kept 2 bases outside the gene matches. The CDR3 contains 14 residues.